The rows below give T cell receptor beta chains drawn from one sample of a study of T cells after yellow fever vaccination. TCRdb independently ran MiXCR on the 5' RACE reads; one entry per CDR3 protein. The sample holds about 220,000 distinct CDR3 sequences, approximately 6.7% seen once. This material consisted of CD4+ T cells sorted from PBMCs, taken on the day of the yellow fever booster vaccination. The receptor source for this set is a man aged 25 to 40 who received the YFV17D yellow fever vaccine. Each CDR3 is given with its conserved first and last residue. The D gene is left open where the match is weak. The size entry is marked missing in some rows and otherwise reads once, few, many or a size class.

>TRBV10-3|-|TRBJ2-3|TRBD1
TGTGCCATCAGTGGGACAGGGGGCACAGATACGCAGTATTTT
CAISGTGGTDTQYF
>TRBV18|many|TRBJ2-7|-
TGTGCCAGCTCACTGACGGACAGCTACGAGCAGTACTTC
CASSLTDSYEQYF
>TRBV7-2|-|TRBJ2-3|-
TGTGCCAGCAGCCCCCAATGGTCTCGCGCAGATACGCAGTATTTT
CASSPQWSRADTQYF
>TRBV10-2|many|TRBJ1-5|-
TGCGCCAGCAGCATAGGGGGAGGGTCTCAGCCCCAGCATTTT
CASSIGGGSQPQHF
>TRBV2|few|TRBJ2-6|-
TGTGCCAGCAGTGATCTGTGGACTCCGAGCTCTGGGGCCAACGTCCTGACTTTC
CASSDLWTPSSGANVLTF
>TRBV12-3/TRBV12-4|many|TRBJ2-7|TRBD2
TGTGCCAGCAGGACGGGACTAGCGGGAAACGAGCAGTACTTC
CASRTGLAGNEQYF
>TRBV5-1|few|TRBJ2-1|TRBD2
TGCGCCAGCGGCAAGCGGGAGAGAGTCTCCTACAATGAGCAGTTCTTC
CASGKRERVSYNEQFF
>TRBV20-1|-|TRBJ2-5|-
TGCAGTGCCAGCCGGGGGCGGATACAAGAGACCCAGTACTTC
CSASRGRIQETQYF
>TRBV30|few|TRBJ1-5|-
TGTGCCTGGGCGAGGACAAGGAATCAGCCCCAGCATTTT
CAWARTRNQPQHF
>TRBV3-1|-|TRBJ2-7|-
TGTGCCAGCAGCGAACGTGGAACCAGCTACGAGCAGTACTTC
CASSERGTSYEQYF
>TRBV7-2|-|TRBJ2-2|TRBD2
TGTGCCAGCAGCAAACGGGGGGAGACCGGGGAGCTGTTTTTT
CASSKRGETGELFF
>TRBV7-2|many|TRBJ2-1|TRBD2
TGTGCCAGCAGCTTATTAGGGACTATGGGGAATGAGCAGTTCTTC
CASSLLGTMGNEQFF
>TRBV2|many|TRBJ2-5|-
TGTGCCACGAGGGGATCGGAAGAGACCCAGTACTTC
CATRGSEETQYF
>TRBV5-1|-|TRBJ2-5|-
TGCGCCAGCAGCTTGCTTGGGGCGCAAGAGACCCAGTACTTC
CASSLLGAQETQYF
>TRBV29-1|-|TRBJ2-5|-
TGCAGCGTCGTGGGAAAGCCAGAGACCCAGTACTTC
CSVVGKPETQYF
>TRBV9|-|TRBJ2-1|-
TGTGCCAGCAGCGTAGGCGGGGAGAGCTCCTACAATGAGCAGTTCTTC
CASSVGGESSYNEQFF
>TRBV10-3|few|TRBJ2-1|-
TGTGCCATCAGTGAGTCGGTTGGGGGGTACAATGAGCAGTTCTTC
CAISESVGGYNEQFF
>TRBV6-4|few|TRBJ2-2|TRBD2
TGTGCCAGCAGTGAACTCGGGCTTTATCCGGGACTAGCGGGTACCGGGGAGCTGTTTTTT
CASSELGLYPGLAGTGELFF
>TRBV7-2|-|TRBJ2-7|TRBD2
TGTGCCAGCAGCCCGGGACTAGCTCCATCCGAGCAGTACTTC
CASSPGLAPSEQYF
>TRBV7-2|-|TRBJ2-7|TRBD2
TGTGCCAGCAGCTCTAGGGGGACTAGCGGGCTTTCCTACGAGCAGTACTTC
CASSSRGTSGLSYEQYF
>TRBV6-6|many|TRBJ2-7|-
TGTGCCAGCAGTCCGGACGCCTACGAGCAGTACTTC
CASSPDAYEQYF
>TRBV5-1|-|TRBJ2-4|TRBD2
TGCGCCAGCAGCTTGGATATGGCGGGAGAGGCCAAAAACATTCAGTACTTC
CASSLDMAGEAKNIQYF
>TRBV5-1|few|TRBJ2-1|-
TGCGCCAGCAGCTTGGTAGAAGGAAATGAGCAGTTCTTC
CASSLVEGNEQFF
>TRBV27|many|TRBJ2-2|-
TGTGCCAGCAGATCCGGGGGGCACGGGGAGCTGTTTTTT
CASRSGGHGELFF
>TRBV12-3/TRBV12-4|-|TRBJ1-2|-
TGTGCCAGCAGTTTAAGGGGGGGGAACTATGGCTACACCTTC
CASSLRGGNYGYTF
>TRBV19|few|TRBJ2-2|TRBD1
TGTGCCAGTAGTGCCCTAAGGGGGCTCGCCACCGGGGAGCTGTTTTTT
CASSALRGLATGELFF
>TRBV20-1|few|TRBJ1-3|TRBD1
TGCAGTGCTAGAGACGGCAGGGGGCTTGGAAACACCATATATTTT
CSARDGRGLGNTIYF
>TRBV7-9|many|TRBJ2-5|TRBD1
TGTGCCAGCAGTCGGGACAGTGGACAAGAGACCCAGTACTTC
CASSRDSGQETQYF
>TRBV2|-|TRBJ2-2|TRBD2
TGTGCCAGCAGTGAAGGGGGCTGGACTAGCGCATTCACCGGGGAGCTGTTTTTT
CASSEGGWTSAFTGELFF
>TRBV27|few|TRBJ2-5|-
TGTGCCAGCAGTTCTTACCAGTCAACCGATAGAGAGACCCAGTACTTC
CASSSYQSTDRETQYF
>TRBV20-1|-|TRBJ2-2|-
TGCAGTGCCAGGACGGGGCTGAACACCGGGGAGCTGTTTTTT
CSARTGLNTGELFF
>TRBV15|many|TRBJ2-1|-
TGTGCCACCAGCAAAGGGGGGAATTCGGGCAATGAGCAGTTCTTC
CATSKGGNSGNEQFF
>TRBV7-2|many|TRBJ2-1|-
TGTGCCAGCAGCTTGGGCAGTAACTGGGGCAATGAGCAGTTCTTC
CASSLGSNWGNEQFF
>TRBV5-1|-|TRBJ2-7|TRBD2
TGCGCCAGCACTCCGGGAGGGGGACCTACCTACGAGCAGTACTTC
CASTPGGGPTYEQYF
>TRBV5-1|few|TRBJ2-2|TRBD1
TGCGCCAGCAGCTTGGCTAAGGGGGCCCTAAACACCGGGGAGCTGTTTTTT
CASSLAKGALNTGELFF
>TRBV5-1|many|TRBJ2-2|TRBD1
TGCGCCAGCAGCTTCCGGACAGGGGACACCGGGGAGCTGTTTTTT
CASSFRTGDTGELFF
>TRBV20-1|-|TRBJ2-3|TRBD2
TGCAGTGCTAGACCCGGACGGACTAGCGAAATAAATACGCAGTATTTT
CSARPGRTSEINTQYF
>TRBV30|few|TRBJ2-1|TRBD2
TGTGCCTTTTTGACTAGCGGGAGGGGTGAGCAGTTCTTC
CAFLTSGRGEQFF
>TRBV5-1|few|TRBJ2-5|-
TGCGCCAGCAGCCCGCAGGCTAACCAAGAGACCCAGTACTTC
CASSPQANQETQYF
>TRBV4-3|few|TRBJ2-3|TRBD2
TGCGCCAGCAGCCAAGGACTAGCGGGAGCGGCAGATACGCAGTATTTT
CASSQGLAGAADTQYF
>TRBV7-8|-|TRBJ2-1|-
TGTGCCAGCAGCTTAAGGGTTCGGGGGGCCAATGAGCAGTTCTTC
CASSLRVRGANEQFF
>TRBV7-9|many|TRBJ2-1|TRBD2
TGTGCCAGCAGCCCAGGGGGCCTAGCGGGAGGTACCTACAATGAGCAGTTCTTC
CASSPGGLAGGTYNEQFF
>TRBV20-1|few|TRBJ2-7|TRBD2
TGCAGTGCTAGAGACGAAGGGACTAGCGGGAGTATGTACGAGCAGTACTTC
CSARDEGTSGSMYEQYF
>TRBV20-1|many|TRBJ1-2|-
TGCAGTGCGTTCGCGGGGGCGAGTACTAATGGCTACACCTTC
CSAFAGASTNGYTF
>TRBV7-2|-|TRBJ1-1|TRBD1
TGTGCCAGCAGCTCCGGGACAGCCTATGGCACTGAAGCTTTCTTT
CASSSGTAYGTEAFF
>TRBV6-6|many|TRBJ2-3|TRBD1
TGTGCCAGCACCGAACGCCCCAAGACAGGGTTCGGGGCAGATACGCAGTATTTT
CASTERPKTGFGADTQYF
>TRBV19|-|TRBJ2-7|TRBD2
TGTGCCAGTACCCCCCAAGCGGGAGCCACCTACGAGCAGTACTTC
CASTPQAGATYEQYF
>TRBV11-2|few|TRBJ2-7|TRBD1
TGTGCCAGCAGCCCGAGACAGGGAAGAGGGTCCTACGAGCAGTACTTC
CASSPRQGRGSYEQYF